This T cell receptor beta chain was recorded in a study of early T cells in non-severe SARS-CoV-2 infection. Study as a whole: Sequencing input comprised bulk RNA from unsorted whole blood; chain pairing was not available.

The germline CDR1 and CDR2 sequences are LGHDT and YNNKEL (reference sequence). This CDR3 contains 16 residues. V was shortened by 4 bases and J by 4 bases, with 19 bases between the two germline ends. This clonotype was detected many times. Individual cDNA molecules received unique molecular identifiers. TCRdb re-derived calls from the 5' RACE reads in MiXCR, one entry per CDR3 protein. Among about 40,000 distinct CDR3 sequences, approximately 5.1% were seen once, and the ten largest hold about 6%. Material: whole blood, obtained at baseline. The genes are TRBV3-1 and TRBJ1-1; D not certain. The sequence was obtained from an adult who was a healthcare worker with PCR-confirmed SARS-CoV-2 infection or an uninfected control (not recorded which). The CDR3 is CASSPPPGWSGTEAFF. As DNA, the CDR3 is TGTGCCAGCAGCCCCCCCCCCGGTTGGTCGGGCACTGAAGCTTTCTTT.